This T cell receptor beta chain was profiled in a study of blood T cell repertoires in COVID-19. Authors' data handling: Reference gene primer amplification gave estimated nucleated cell counts. TCRdb's table, derived via immunoSEQ multiplex PCR, lists solely in-frame clones and lacks some. V, J and clone size derive from that table, while D and trimming were established from the DNA sequence. The sample consists of hundreds of thousands of clones, 65% to 85% of them appearing once. The ends lost 4 bases at V and 5 bases at J; junction bases unmatched: 10. Per the germline V gene, CDR1 is SGHDN and CDR2 is FVKESK. CDR3 length: 15 residues.

Material: peripheral blood. The receptor was derived from a woman in her 40s with active or convalescent COVID-19. The chain combines TRBV14 with TRBJ2-5; 7 positions agree with TRBD2. CDR3 DNA sequence: TGTGCCAGCAGCCCTTTAGGACTAGGTGGGGAGACCCAGTACTTC. It encodes CASSPLGLGGETQYF.